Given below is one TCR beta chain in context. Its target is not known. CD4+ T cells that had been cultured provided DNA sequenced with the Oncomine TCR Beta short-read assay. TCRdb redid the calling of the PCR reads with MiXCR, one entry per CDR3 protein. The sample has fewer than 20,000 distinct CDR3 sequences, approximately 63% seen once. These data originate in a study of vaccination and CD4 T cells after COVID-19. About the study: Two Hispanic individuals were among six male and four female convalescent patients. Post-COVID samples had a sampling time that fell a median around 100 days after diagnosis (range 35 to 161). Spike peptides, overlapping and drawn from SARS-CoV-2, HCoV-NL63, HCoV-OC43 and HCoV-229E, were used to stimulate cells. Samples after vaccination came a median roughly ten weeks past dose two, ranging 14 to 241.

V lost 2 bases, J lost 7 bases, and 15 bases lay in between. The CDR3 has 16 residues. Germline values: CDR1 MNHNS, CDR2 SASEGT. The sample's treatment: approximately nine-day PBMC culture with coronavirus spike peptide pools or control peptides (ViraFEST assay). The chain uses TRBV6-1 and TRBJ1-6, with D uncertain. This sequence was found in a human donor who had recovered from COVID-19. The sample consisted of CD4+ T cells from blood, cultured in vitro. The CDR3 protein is CASSEIVVSRNSPLHF. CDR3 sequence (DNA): TGTGCCAGCAGTGAAATTGTAGTCTCAAGGAATTCACCCCTCCACTTT.